Below are 10 T cell receptor beta chains sequenced from a single sample in a study of blood T cell repertoires in COVID-19. Libraries were prepared by immunoSEQ multiplex PCR; TCRdb keeps only in-frame clonotypes and omits some of them. This table holds some 76,000 clones, roughly 80% found once. Sequenced sample: peripheral blood. These receptors originate from a man between 50 and 59 years old with COVID-19, enrolled during active disease.

V is TRBV11-2 and J is TRBJ1-1; unclear D gene. V lost 1 base and J lost 8, with 11 bases in between. This CDR3 has 13 amino acids. CDR1 is SGHAT and CDR2 is FQNNGV in the germline V gene. CDR3: CASSLGRGWEAFF. The CDR3 bases are TGTGCCAGCAGCTTAGGGAGAGGGTGGGAAGCTTTCTTT.

This clone was detected only once. The chain couples TRBV30 to TRBJ1-5; D call uncertain. Trimming shortened V by 3 bases and J by 3 bases, and 21 bases separated the two germline ends. Germline CDR1 is GTSNPN and CDR2 is SVGIG (reference sequence). The CDR3 is 17 residues long. Written as DNA, the CDR3 is TGTGCCTGGAGCCTAAAGAGACGGGGTCGAGACAATCAGCCCCAGCATTTT. Its translation is CAWSLKRRGRDNQPQHF.

The V call is TRBV2, the J call TRBJ1-1; no clear D gene. This CDR3 contains 14 residues. The germline V gene encodes CDR1 SNHLY and CDR2 FYNNEI. Trimming took 4 bases from V and 1 from J, leaving 10 bases between them. CDR3 bases: TGTGCCAGCAGTGCAGAGGCGGAGAACACTGAAGCTTTCTTT. As protein: CASSAEAENTEAFF.

This chain joins TRBV4-2 and TRBJ2-7; D unclear. V was clipped by 1 base and J by 3 bases, with 10 bases between them. The CDR3 has 14 amino acids. From germline, CDR1 is LGHNA and CDR2 YNFKEQ. The CDR3 sequence: CASSQAPGSYEQYF. As DNA, the CDR3 is TGTGCCAGCAGCCAAGCCCCCGGTAGCTACGAGCAGTACTTC.

V usage is TRBV3-1 (or the pseudogene TRBV3-2) and J usage is TRBJ2-5; a possible D gene is TRBD1 (6 bases). The ends were cut back, 4 bases at V and 4 bases at J, with 13 bases in the middle. CDR1 is LGHDT, CDR2 YNNKEL, per germline (reference sequence). The CDR3 is 14 residues long. This CDR3 reads CASSRQAGIETQYF. For the CDR3, the DNA is TGTGCCAGCAGCCGACAGGCGGGTATAGAGACCCAGTACTTC.

Concerning this clone: This CDR3 is also generated by other DNA sequences in the sample. V and J are TRBV21-1 and TRBJ2-2; TRBD2, the table's D call, lacks a check against the DNA. TRBV21-1 is a listed pseudogene. The CDR3 runs 16 residues. CDR3 nucleotide sequence: TGTGCCAGCAGCAAAGTTGCATGCGCGAACACCGGGGAGCTGTTTTTT. This encodes CASSKVACANTGELFF.

This clone was seen a handful of times. The chain links TRBV19 to TRBJ2-7; weak D call: TRBD1 (6 bases). The CDR3 contains 15 residues. Trimming took 0 bases from V and 4 from J, leaving 13 bases between them. Germline CDR1 LNHDA, CDR2 SQIVND (reference sequence). The CDR3 spells CASSIEGALLYEQYF. CDR3 DNA sequence: TGTGCCAGTAGTATAGAGGGGGCCCTCCTTTACGAGCAGTACTTC. Variable domain in full (rest from reference TRBV19 and TRBJ2-7): DGGITQSPKYLFRKEGQNVTLSCEQNLNHDAMYWYRQDPGQGLRLIYYSQIVNDFQKGDIAEGYSVSREKKESFPLTVTSAQKNPTAFYLCASSIEGALLYEQYFGPGTRLTVT.

The V call is TRBV5-5, the J call TRBJ2-1, with D maybe TRBD2 (6 bases). There are 16 residues in the CDR3. The germline gives CDR1 SGHKS, CDR2 YYEKEE (reference sequence). Between the trimmed V and J ends, which lost 0 bases and 8 bases, there was a span of 18 bases. The CDR3 region has the DNA TGTGCCAGCAGCTTGGGTCGGAGGGGCCAGAGCGATGAGCAGTTCTTC. This sequence encodes CASSLGRRGQSDEQFF. Complete variable domain (other parts from reference TRBV5-5 and TRBJ2-1): DAGVTQSPTHLIKTRGQQVTLRCSPISGHKSVSWYQQVLGQGPQFIFQYYEKEERGRGNFPDRFSARQFPNYSSELNVNALLLGDSALYLCASSLGRRGQSDEQFFGPGTRLTVL.

The chain recombines TRBV15 with TRBJ2-3; TRBD2 aligns across 9 bases. From germline, CDR1 is LNHNV and CDR2 YYDKDF (reference sequence). J was trimmed by 6 bases and V by 0 bases; bases with no gene match: 10. This CDR3 is 17 amino acids long. As DNA, the CDR3 is TGTGCCACCAGCAGAGATAGTCTAGCGGGGCCCCAGGATACGCAGTATTTT. Amino acids: CATSRDSLAGPQDTQYF. Full variable domain (outside the CDR3, taken from reference TRBV15 and TRBJ2-3): DAMVIQNPRYQVTQFGKPVTLSCSQTLNHNVMYWYQQKSSQAPKLLFHYYDKDFNNEADTPDNFQSRRPNTSFCFLDIRSPGLGDTAMYLCATSRDSLAGPQDTQYFGPGTRLTVL.

The table lists this clone with a count of one. The rearrangement links TRBV6-5 to TRBJ2-7; 9 nucleotides match TRBD1. V was pared by 6 bases and J by 3 bases, with 6 bases of the junction left unmatched. Germline lookup yields CDR1 MNHEY and CDR2 SVGAGI. CDR3 length: 14 amino acids. CDR3 nucleotide sequence: TGTGCCAGCAGACTCAGACAGGGGGGCTACGAGCAGTACTTC. Protein: CASRLRQGGYEQYF.